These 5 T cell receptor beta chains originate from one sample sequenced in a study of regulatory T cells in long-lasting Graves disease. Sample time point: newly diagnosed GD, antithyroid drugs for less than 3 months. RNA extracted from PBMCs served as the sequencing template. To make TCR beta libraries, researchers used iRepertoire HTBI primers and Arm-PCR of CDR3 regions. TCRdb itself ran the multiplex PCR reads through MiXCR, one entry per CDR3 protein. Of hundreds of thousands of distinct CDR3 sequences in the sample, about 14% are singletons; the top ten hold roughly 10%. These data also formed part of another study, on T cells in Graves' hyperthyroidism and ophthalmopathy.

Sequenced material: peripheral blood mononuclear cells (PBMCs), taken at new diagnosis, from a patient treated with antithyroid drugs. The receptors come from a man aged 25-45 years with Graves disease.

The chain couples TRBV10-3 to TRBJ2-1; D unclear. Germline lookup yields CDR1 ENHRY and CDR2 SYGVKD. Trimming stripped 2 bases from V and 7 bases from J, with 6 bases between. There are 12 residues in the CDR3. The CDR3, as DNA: TGTGCCATCAGTGAGAAAGGGAATGAGCAGTTCTTC. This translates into CAISEKGNEQFF.

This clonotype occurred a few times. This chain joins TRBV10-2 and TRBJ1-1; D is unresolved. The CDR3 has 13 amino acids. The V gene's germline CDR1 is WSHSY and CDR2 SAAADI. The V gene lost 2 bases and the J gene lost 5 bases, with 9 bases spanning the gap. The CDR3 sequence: CASSEQHLTEAFF. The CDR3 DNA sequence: TGCGCCAGCAGTGAGCAGCACCTAACTGAAGCTTTCTTT.

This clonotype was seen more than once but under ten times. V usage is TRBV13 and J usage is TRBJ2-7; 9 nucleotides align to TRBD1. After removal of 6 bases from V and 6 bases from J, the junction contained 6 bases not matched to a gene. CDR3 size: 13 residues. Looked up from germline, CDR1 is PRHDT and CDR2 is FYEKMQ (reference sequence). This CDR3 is CASRLGTGSEQYF. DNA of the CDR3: TGTGCCAGCAGACTGGGGACAGGGTCCGAGCAGTACTTC.

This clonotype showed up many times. The DNA of the CDR3 is TGTGCCAGCAGCTCTATCTCCGGGTCCTACGAGCAGTACTTC. Its translation: CASSSISGSYEQYF. V and J are TRBV7-9 and TRBJ2-7; D is unclear. Looked up from germline, CDR1 is SEHNR and CDR2 is FQNEAQ (reference sequence). This CDR3 spans 14 amino acids. Trimming took 4 bases from V and 1 from J, leaving 11 bases between them.

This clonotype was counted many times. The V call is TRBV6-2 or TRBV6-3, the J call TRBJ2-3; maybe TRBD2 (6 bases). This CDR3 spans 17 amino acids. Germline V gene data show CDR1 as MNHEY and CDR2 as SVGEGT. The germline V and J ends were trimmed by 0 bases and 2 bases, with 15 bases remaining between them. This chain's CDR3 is CASSYSQHSGPTDTQYF. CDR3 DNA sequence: TGTGCCAGCAGTTACTCCCAGCATAGCGGACCCACAGATACGCAGTATTTT.